Detailed here is one T cell receptor (beta chain). The assay was immunoSEQ multiplex PCR, and TCRdb's table has in-frame clones only and misses some. This table has about 310,000 clones, 89% appearing once. Categorization into cohorts depended on clinical history that participants reported. This record belongs to a study of blood T cell repertoires in COVID-19. CDR1 SNHLY and CDR2 FYNNEI come from the germline V gene. The CDR3 sequence is 18 residues long. Trimming at V came to 2 bases and at J to 5 bases, leaving 11 bases not matched to a gene. This TCR was recovered from a woman in her thirties who had recovered from COVID-19. The chain has TRBV2 and TRBJ2-1; 11 bases agree with TRBD2. The sequencing input was PBMCs or T cells enriched from blood (not recorded which). The CDR3, as DNA: TGTGCCAGCAGTGAAACCTTGTTGAGACTAGCGGGAAACAATGAGCAGTTCTTC. It encodes CASSETLLRLAGNNEQFF.